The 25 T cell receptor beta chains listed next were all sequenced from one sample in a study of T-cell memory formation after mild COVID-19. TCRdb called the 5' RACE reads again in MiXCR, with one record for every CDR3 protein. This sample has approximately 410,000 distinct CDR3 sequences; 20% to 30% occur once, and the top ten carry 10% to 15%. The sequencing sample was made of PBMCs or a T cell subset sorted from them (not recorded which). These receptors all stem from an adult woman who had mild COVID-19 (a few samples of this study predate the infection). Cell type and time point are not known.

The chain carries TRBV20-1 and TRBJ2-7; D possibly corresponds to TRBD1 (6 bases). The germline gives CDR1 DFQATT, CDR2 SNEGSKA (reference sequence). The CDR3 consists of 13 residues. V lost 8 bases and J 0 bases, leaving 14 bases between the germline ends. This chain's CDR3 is CSTSRGSSYEQYF. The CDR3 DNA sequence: TGCAGTACCTCCAGGGGCTCCTCCTACGAGCAGTACTTC.

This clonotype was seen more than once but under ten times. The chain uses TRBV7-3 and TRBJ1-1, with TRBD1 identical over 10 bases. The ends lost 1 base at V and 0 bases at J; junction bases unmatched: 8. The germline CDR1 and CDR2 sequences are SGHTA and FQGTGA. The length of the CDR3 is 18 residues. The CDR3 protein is CASSLRDRGSGVNTEAFF. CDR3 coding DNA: TGTGCCAGCAGCTTAAGGGACAGGGGAAGTGGGGTGAACACTGAAGCTTTCTTT.

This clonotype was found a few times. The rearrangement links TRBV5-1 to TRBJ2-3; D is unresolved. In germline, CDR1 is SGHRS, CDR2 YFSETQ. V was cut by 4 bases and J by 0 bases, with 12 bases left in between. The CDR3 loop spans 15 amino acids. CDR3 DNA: TGCGCCAGCAGCCCCGGGCCAGCTAGCACAGATACGCAGTATTTT. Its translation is CASSPGPASTDTQYF.

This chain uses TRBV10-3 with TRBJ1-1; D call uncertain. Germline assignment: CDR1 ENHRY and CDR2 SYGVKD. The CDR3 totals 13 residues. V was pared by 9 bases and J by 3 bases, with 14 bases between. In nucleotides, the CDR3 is TGTGCCATAGCTGGGGTAATGGACACTGAAGCTTTCTTT. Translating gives CAIAGVMDTEAFF.

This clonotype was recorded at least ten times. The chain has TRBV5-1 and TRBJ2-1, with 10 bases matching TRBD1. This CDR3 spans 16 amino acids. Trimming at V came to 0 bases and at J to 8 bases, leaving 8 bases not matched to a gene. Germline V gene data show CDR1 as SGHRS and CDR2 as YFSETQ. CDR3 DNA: TGCGCCAGCAGCTTGGGAGTGGGACAGGGGTTGGATGAGCAGTTCTTC. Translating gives CASSLGVGQGLDEQFF.

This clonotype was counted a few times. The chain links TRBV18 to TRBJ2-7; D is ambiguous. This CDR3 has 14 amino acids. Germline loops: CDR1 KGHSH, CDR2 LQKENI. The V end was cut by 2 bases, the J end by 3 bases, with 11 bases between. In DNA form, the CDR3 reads TGTGCCAGCTCACCATCTCAGGTACGCTACGAGCAGTACTTC. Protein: CASSPSQVRYEQYF.

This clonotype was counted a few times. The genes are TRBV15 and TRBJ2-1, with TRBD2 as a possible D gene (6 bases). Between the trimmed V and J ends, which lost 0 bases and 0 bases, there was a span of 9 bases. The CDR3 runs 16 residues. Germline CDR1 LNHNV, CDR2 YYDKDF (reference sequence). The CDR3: CATSRDKDYSYNEQFF. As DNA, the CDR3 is TGTGCCACCAGCAGAGATAAGGACTACTCCTACAATGAGCAGTTCTTC. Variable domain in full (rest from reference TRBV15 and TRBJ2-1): DAMVIQNPRYQVTQFGKPVTLSCSQTLNHNVMYWYQQKSSQAPKLLFHYYDKDFNNEADTPDNFQSRRPNTSFCFLDIRSPGLGDTAMYLCATSRDKDYSYNEQFFGPGTRLTVL.

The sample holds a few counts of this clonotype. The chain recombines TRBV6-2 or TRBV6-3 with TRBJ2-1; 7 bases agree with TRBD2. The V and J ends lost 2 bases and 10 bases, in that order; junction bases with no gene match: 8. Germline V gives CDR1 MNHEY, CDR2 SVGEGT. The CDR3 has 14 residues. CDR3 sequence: CASSYLRGVAEQFF. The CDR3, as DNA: TGTGCCAGCAGTTACCTACGGGGGGTTGCGGAGCAGTTCTTC.

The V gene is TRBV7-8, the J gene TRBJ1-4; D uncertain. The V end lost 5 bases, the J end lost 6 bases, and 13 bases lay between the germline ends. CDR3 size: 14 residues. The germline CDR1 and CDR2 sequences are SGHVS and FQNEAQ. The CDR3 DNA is TGTGCCAGCAGCCCGCGTCGAGGAGATGAAAAACTGTTTTTT. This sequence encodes CASSPRRGDEKLFF.

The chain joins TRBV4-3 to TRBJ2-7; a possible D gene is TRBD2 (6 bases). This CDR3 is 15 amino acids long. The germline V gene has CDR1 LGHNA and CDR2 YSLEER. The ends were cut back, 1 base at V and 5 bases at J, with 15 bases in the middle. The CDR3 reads CASSQVWGEFHEQYF. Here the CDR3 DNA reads TGCGCCAGCAGCCAAGTATGGGGGGAATTCCACGAGCAGTACTTC.

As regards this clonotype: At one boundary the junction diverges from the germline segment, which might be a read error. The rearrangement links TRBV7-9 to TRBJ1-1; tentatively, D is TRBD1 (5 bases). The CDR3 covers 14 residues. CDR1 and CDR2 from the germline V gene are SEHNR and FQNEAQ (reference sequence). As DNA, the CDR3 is TGTTCCAGCAGTGGAGGGGCCCTGAACACTGAAGCTTTCTTT. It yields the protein CSSSGGALNTEAFF.

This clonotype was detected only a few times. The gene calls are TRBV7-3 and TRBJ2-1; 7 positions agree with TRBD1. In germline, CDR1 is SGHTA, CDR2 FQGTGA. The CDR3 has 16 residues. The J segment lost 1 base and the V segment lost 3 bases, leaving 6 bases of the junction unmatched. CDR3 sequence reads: CASSFSGQNSYNEQFF. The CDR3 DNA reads TGTGCCAGCAGCTTTTCGGGACAGAATTCCTACAATGAGCAGTTCTTC.

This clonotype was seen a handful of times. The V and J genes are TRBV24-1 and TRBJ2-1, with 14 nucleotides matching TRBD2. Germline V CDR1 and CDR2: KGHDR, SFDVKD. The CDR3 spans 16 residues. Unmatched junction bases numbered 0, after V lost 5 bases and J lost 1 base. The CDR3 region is CATSGLAGGSYNEQFF. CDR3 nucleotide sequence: TGTGCCACCAGTGGACTAGCGGGGGGGTCCTACAATGAGCAGTTCTTC.

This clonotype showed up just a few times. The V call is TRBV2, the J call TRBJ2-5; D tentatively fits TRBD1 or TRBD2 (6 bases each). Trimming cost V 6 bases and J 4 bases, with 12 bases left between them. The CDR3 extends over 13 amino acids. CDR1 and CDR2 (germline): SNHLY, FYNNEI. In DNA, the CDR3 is TGTGCCAGCAGGGGGGGCCTAGGAGAGACCCAGTACTTC. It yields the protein CASRGGLGETQYF.

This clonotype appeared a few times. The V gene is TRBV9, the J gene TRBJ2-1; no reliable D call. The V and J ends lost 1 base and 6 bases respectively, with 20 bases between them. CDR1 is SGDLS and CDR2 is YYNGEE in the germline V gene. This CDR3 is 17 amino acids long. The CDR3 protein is CASSVSKGWGWSNEQFF. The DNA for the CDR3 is TGTGCCAGCAGCGTATCGAAGGGCTGGGGTTGGTCCAATGAGCAGTTCTTC. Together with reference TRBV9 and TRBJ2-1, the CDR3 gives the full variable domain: DSGVTQTPKHLITATGQRVTLRCSPRSGDLSVYWYQQSLDQGLQFLIQYYNGEERAKGNILERFSAQQFPDLHSELNLSSLELGDSALYFCASSVSKGWGWSNEQFFGPGTRLTVL.

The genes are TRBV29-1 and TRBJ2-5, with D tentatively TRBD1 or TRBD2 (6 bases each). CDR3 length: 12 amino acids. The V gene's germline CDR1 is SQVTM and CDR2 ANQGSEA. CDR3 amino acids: CSAGGLEETQYF. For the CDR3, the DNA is TGCAGTGCCGGGGGCCTAGAGGAGACCCAGTACTTC.

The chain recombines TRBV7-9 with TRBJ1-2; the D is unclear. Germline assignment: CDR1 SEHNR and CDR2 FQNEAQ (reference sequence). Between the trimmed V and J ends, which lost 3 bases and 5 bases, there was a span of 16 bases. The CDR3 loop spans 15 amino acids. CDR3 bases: TGTGCCAGCAGCTTGGCGGTGGACCCTACTTATGGCTACACCTTC. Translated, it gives CASSLAVDPTYGYTF.

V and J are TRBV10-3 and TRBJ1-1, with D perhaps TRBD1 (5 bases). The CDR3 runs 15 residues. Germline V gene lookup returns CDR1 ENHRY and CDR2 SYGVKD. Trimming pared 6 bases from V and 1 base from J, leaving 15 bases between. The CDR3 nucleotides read TGTGCCATCAGGGACAAGGGACGGCCGAACACTGAAGCTTTCTTT. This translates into CAIRDKGRPNTEAFF.

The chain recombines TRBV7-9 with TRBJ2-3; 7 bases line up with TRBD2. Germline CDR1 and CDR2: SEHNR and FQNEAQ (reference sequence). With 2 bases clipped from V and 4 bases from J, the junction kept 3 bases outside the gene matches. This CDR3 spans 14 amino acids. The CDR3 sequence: CASSLTAGADTQYF. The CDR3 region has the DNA TGTGCCAGCAGCTTAACCGCGGGGGCAGATACGCAGTATTTT.

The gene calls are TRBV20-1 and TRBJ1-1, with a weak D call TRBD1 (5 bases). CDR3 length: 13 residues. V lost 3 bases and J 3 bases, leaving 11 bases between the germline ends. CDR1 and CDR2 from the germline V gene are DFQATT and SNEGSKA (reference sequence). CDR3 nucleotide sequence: TGCAGTGCTAGGGGGCAGGGCGACACTGAAGCTTTCTTT. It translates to CSARGQGDTEAFF.

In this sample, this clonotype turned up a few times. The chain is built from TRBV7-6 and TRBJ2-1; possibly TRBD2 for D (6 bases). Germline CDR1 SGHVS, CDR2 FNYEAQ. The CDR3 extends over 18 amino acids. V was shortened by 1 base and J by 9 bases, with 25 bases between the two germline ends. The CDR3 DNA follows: TGTGCCAGCAGCTTAGGACCTAGAGCCCGGACGCGCGGGACTGAGCAGTTCTTC. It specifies CASSLGPRARTRGTEQFF. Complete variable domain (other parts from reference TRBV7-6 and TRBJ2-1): GAGVSQSPRYKVTKRGQDVALRCDPISGHVSLYWYRQALGQGPEFLTYFNYEAQQDKSGLPNDRFSAERPEGSISTLTIQRTEQRDSAMYRCASSLGPRARTRGTEQFFGPGTRLTVL.

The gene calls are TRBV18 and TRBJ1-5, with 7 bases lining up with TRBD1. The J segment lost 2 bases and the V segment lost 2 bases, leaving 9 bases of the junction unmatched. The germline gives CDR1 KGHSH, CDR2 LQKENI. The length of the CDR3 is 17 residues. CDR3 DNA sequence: TGTGCCAGCTCACCAACGGGACCGCAGGGGGGCAATCAGCCCCAGCATTTT. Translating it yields CASSPTGPQGGNQPQHF. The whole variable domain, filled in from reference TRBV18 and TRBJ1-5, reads NAGVMQNPRHLVRRRGQEARLRCSPMKGHSHVYWYRQLPEEGLKFMVYLQKENIIDESGMPKERFSAEFPKEGPSILRIQQVVRGDSAAYFCASSPTGPQGGNQPQHFGDGTRLSIL.

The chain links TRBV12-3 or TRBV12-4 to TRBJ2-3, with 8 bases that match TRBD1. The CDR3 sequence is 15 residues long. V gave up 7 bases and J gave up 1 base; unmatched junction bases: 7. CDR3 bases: TGTGCCAGCACCCGGACAGGGCACGGCACAGATACGCAGTATTTT. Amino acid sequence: CASTRTGHGTDTQYF.

Here the CDR3 reads CSAIKPPQETQYF. The CDR3 coding sequence is TGCAGTGCTATAAAACCCCCGCAAGAGACCCAGTACTTC. The J gene is TRBJ2-5, the V gene TRBV20-1; no definite D call. V gave up 4 bases and J gave up 2 bases, with 11 bases separating them. Germline CDR1 is DFQATT and CDR2 is SNEGSKA (reference sequence). There are 13 residues in the CDR3.

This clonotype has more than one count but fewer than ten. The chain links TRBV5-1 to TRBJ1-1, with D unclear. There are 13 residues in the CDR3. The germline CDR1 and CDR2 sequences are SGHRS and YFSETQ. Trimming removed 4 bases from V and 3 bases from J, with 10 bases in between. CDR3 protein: CASSLGPDTEAFF. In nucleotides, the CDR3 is TGCGCCAGCAGCCTCGGGCCGGACACTGAAGCTTTCTTT.